These 27 T cell receptor beta chains were sequenced from one sample in a study of blood T cell dynamics during melanoma immunotherapy. The time point is: week 3, after first cycle of checkpoint inhibitor. Produced via immunoSEQ multiplex PCR; TCRdb's table is partial and in-frame only. Here the sample spans some 11,000 clones, around nine tenths being singletons. The sequenced sample was blood, obtained from a patient treated with checkpoint blockade. These receptors all come from a human donor with melanoma.

The chain recombines TRBV28 with TRBJ1-2; tentatively, D is TRBD1 (5 bases). The CDR3 has 16 amino acids. Trimming took 6 bases from V and 0 from J, leaving 17 bases between them. In germline, CDR1 is MDHEN, CDR2 SYDVKM. The CDR3 region has the DNA TGTGCCAGCAGCACCGAACCGGACACGGCTAACTATGGCTACACCTTC. Its translation: CASSTEPDTANYGYTF.

CDR3 nucleotide sequence: TGTGCCAGCAGCTTAGGGGTGCGGGAGAGGTGGGATGAGCAGTTCTTC. This gives the protein CASSLGVRERWDEQFF. This chain joins TRBV11-3 and TRBJ2-1, with 7 bases identical to TRBD2. The germline gives CDR1 SGHNT, CDR2 YENEEA. Trimming at V came to 1 base and at J to 8 bases, leaving 11 bases not matched to a gene. The CDR3 consists of 16 residues.

Only a few counts were recorded for this clone. The V gene is TRBV5-4, the J gene TRBJ2-3; D possibly corresponds to TRBD2 (5 bases). The ends were cut back, 4 bases at V and 8 bases at J, with 17 bases in the middle. The CDR3 runs 14 residues. Germline V gene data show CDR1 as SGHNT and CDR2 as YYREEE (reference sequence). The CDR3: CASSMVTTPRTQYF. The CDR3, as DNA: TGTGCCAGCAGCATGGTGACTACTCCCCGTACGCAGTATTTT.

The V call is TRBV14, the J call TRBJ2-7; TRBD2 matches at 8 bases. The CDR3 spans 18 residues. V gave up 1 base and J gave up 6 bases; unmatched junction bases: 17. Germline V lookup: CDR1 SGHDN, CDR2 FVKESK. The CDR3 coding sequence is TGTGCCAGCAGCCAAGGGTTATCGCTGGCTAGCGGGCTTGGCGAGCAGTACTTC. It encodes CASSQGLSLASGLGEQYF.

This clone was detected once. The J gene is TRBJ1-4, the V gene TRBV28; D remains unclear. Trimming shortened V by 3 bases and J by 8 bases, and 13 bases separated the two germline ends. Per the germline V gene, CDR1 is MDHEN and CDR2 is SYDVKM. This CDR3 has 14 amino acids. The CDR3 reads CASSLVRVGEKLFF. As DNA, the CDR3 is TGTGCCAGCAGTTTGGTGAGGGTGGGGGAAAAACTGTTTTTT.

CDR3 nucleotides: TGTGCCAGCAGTCGGACAGGGTTGGATGGCTACACCTTC. Its translation is CASSRTGLDGYTF. The chain has TRBV6-6 and TRBJ1-2, with 8 bases aligning to TRBD1. Per germline, CDR1 MNHNY and CDR2 SVGAGI (reference sequence). There are 13 residues in the CDR3. Unmatched junction bases numbered 5, after V lost 5 bases and J lost 6 bases.

The CDR3 loop reads CASSGTANTEAFF. CDR3 DNA: TGTGCCAGCTCAGGGACGGCGAACACTGAAGCTTTCTTT. V and J are TRBV18 and TRBJ1-1; D may be TRBD1 (5 bases). The CDR3 covers 13 residues. Germline V CDR1 and CDR2: KGHSH, LQKENI. The V and J ends lost 5 bases and 1 base respectively, with 8 bases between them.

The gene calls are TRBV29-1 and TRBJ2-1, with 12 bases identical to TRBD2. The CDR3 extends over 16 amino acids. With V trimmed by 1 base and J by 9 bases, 10 bases remained unmatched. Germline V CDR1 and CDR2: SQVTM, ANQGSEA. CDR3 DNA: TGCAGCGTTGAAGCCGACGGACTAGCGGGGCCCCGTGAGCAGTTCTTC. Its protein product is CSVEADGLAGPREQFF.

This chain joins TRBV7-2 and TRBJ2-5, with TRBD1 identical over 8 bases. This CDR3 has 13 residues. Per germline, CDR1 SGHTA and CDR2 FQGNSA. With V trimmed by 5 bases and J by 5 bases, 4 bases remained unmatched. The CDR3 reads CASSPRTGETQYF. The DNA for the CDR3 is TGTGCCAGCAGCCCACGGACAGGGGAGACCCAGTACTTC.

The V call is TRBV2, the J call TRBJ2-4; no clear D gene. The V gene lost 4 bases and the J gene lost 3 bases, with 10 bases spanning the gap. The CDR3 totals 14 residues. CDR1 SNHLY and CDR2 FYNNEI come from the germline V gene. The CDR3 sequence is CASSGSEDKNIQYF. CDR3 DNA sequence: TGTGCCAGCAGTGGGAGTGAGGACAAAAACATTCAGTACTTC.

The chain recombines TRBV7-2 with TRBJ2-1; 8 bases map to TRBD1. This CDR3 comprises 13 residues. The J segment lost 12 bases and the V segment lost 0 bases, leaving 4 bases of the junction unmatched. Germline values: CDR1 SGHTA, CDR2 FQGNSA. The CDR3 here is CASSLADRGWQFF. DNA of the CDR3: TGTGCCAGCAGCTTAGCCGACAGGGGATGGCAGTTCTTC. Full variable domain (outside the CDR3, taken from reference TRBV7-2 and TRBJ2-1): GAGVSQSPSNKVTEKGKDVELRCDPISGHTALYWYRQSLGQGLEFLIYFQGNSAPDKSGLPSDRFSAERTGGSVSTLTIQRTQQEDSAVYLCASSLADRGWQFFGPGTRLTVL.

The V call is TRBV7-2, the J call TRBJ2-7, with TRBD2 matching 13 bases. J lost 4 bases, V lost 4 bases, and 7 bases had no gene match. The CDR3 is made up of 16 amino acids. From germline, CDR1 is SGHTA and CDR2 FQGNSA. The CDR3 spells CASSSETSGRRYEQYF. CDR3 in DNA: TGTGCCAGCAGCTCCGAGACTAGCGGGAGGCGGTACGAGCAGTACTTC. Combining the CDR3 with reference TRBV7-2 and TRBJ2-7 gives the whole variable domain GAGVSQSPSNKVTEKGKDVELRCDPISGHTALYWYRQSLGQGLEFLIYFQGNSAPDKSGLPSDRFSAERTGGSVSTLTIQRTQQEDSAVYLCASSSETSGRRYEQYFGPGTRLTVT.

The CDR3 region is CASSLVGQGDGNTIYF. The CDR3 nucleotides are TGCGCCAGCAGCTTGGTGGGGCAGGGGGACGGAAACACCATATATTTT. The V call is TRBV5-1, the J call TRBJ1-3, with 7 bases aligning to TRBD1. The V gene's germline CDR1 is SGHRS and CDR2 YFSETQ. The CDR3 is 16 amino acids. With V trimmed by 0 bases and J by 4 bases, 7 bases remained unmatched.

The gene calls are TRBV7-3 and TRBJ1-1, with 10 nucleotides matching TRBD1. The CDR3 contains 14 residues. The germline V gene encodes CDR1 SGHTA and CDR2 FQGTGA. V lost 1 base to trimming and J lost 6 bases; unmatched junction nucleotides: 2. DNA of the CDR3: TGTGCCAGCAGCTTAATGGGGACAGGGGCTGAAGCTTTCTTT. The encoded protein is CASSLMGTGAEAFF.

To note about this clone: Other nucleotide sequences in the sample specify the same CDR3. V gene TRBV6-5 combines with J gene TRBJ1-6, with 7 nucleotides matching TRBD1. The CDR3 covers 15 residues. In germline, CDR1 is MNHEY, CDR2 SVGAGI. Trimming removed 2 bases from V and 9 bases from J; junction bases left unmatched: 7. The DNA for the CDR3 is TGTGCCAGCAGTTACGAGGGGGCGCTTAGTTCACCCCTCCACTTT. This encodes CASSYEGALSSPLHF.

V usage is TRBV11-2 and J usage is TRBJ2-1; TRBD2 matches at 13 bases. This CDR3 has 15 amino acids. J was trimmed by 4 bases and V by 6 bases; bases with no gene match: 3. Germline V gene lookup returns CDR1 SGHAT and CDR2 FQNNGV. The CDR3 DNA is TGTGCCAGCAGGGAACTAGCGGGAGGGTACAATGAGCAGTTCTTC. This translates into CASRELAGGYNEQFF.

The chain employs TRBV18 and TRBJ2-3, with TRBD2 identical over 12 bases. CDR3 size: 18 residues. V shed 3 bases, J shed 0 bases, and the junction held 7 bases outside the gene matches. Germline assignment: CDR1 KGHSH and CDR2 LQKENI. The CDR3 DNA sequence: TGTGCCAGCTCACCTCGGACTAGCGGGATCCGTAGCACAGATACGCAGTATTTT. Translating it yields CASSPRTSGIRSTDTQYF.

The rearrangement links TRBV2 to TRBJ1-2, with TRBD1 matching over 8 bases. The CDR3 has 14 amino acids. CDR1 SNHLY and CDR2 FYNNEI come from the germline V gene. Trimming at V came to 4 bases and at J to 4 bases, leaving 5 bases not matched to a gene. The CDR3 sequence: CASSVAGGPYGYTF. The CDR3 nucleotides are TGTGCCAGCAGTGTGGCAGGGGGCCCCTATGGCTACACCTTC.

The rearrangement uses TRBV12-5 and TRBJ2-7, with D perhaps TRBD2 (6 bases). The CDR3 consists of 14 residues. V lost 7 bases, J lost 2 bases, and 15 bases lay in between. Germline V gene sequence: CDR1 LGHNT, CDR2 FRNRAP. As DNA, the CDR3 is TGTGCTAGTGCTAAGGGGACTGAGACCTACGAGCAGTACTTC. This encodes CASAKGTETYEQYF. Variable domain in full (rest from reference TRBV12-5 and TRBJ2-7): DARVTQTPRHKVTEMGQEVTMRCQPILGHNTVFWYRQTMMQGLELLAYFRNRAPLDDSGMPKDRFSAEMPDATLATLKIQPSEPRDSAVYFCASAKGTETYEQYFGPGTRLTVT.

The chain employs TRBV15 and TRBJ1-1, with D possibly being TRBD1 (5 bases). The CDR3 consists of 14 residues. V was trimmed by 0 bases and J by 8 bases, leaving 13 bases between them. Looked up from germline, CDR1 is LNHNV and CDR2 is YYDKDF (reference sequence). The CDR3 loop reads CATSRDNTGREAFF. CDR3 coding DNA: TGTGCCACCAGCAGAGATAACACGGGACGCGAAGCTTTCTTT.

The chain couples TRBV11-2 to TRBJ1-6, with no clear D. The CDR3 spans 14 residues. Trimming left V 1 base short and J 9 bases short, with 10 bases between. Germline-derived CDR1 and CDR2 are SGHAT and FQNNGV. This chain's CDR3 is CASSLVGGLSPLHF. The CDR3 DNA follows: TGTGCCAGCAGCTTAGTCGGAGGGCTTTCACCCCTCCACTTT.

The gene calls are TRBV11-1 and TRBJ2-2; D may be TRBD2 (6 bases). The length of the CDR3 is 14 residues. The germline V gene encodes CDR1 SGHAT and CDR2 FQDESV (reference sequence). The V and J ends lost 8 bases and 8 bases respectively, with 18 bases between them. CDR3 region: CASSDWGRPGELFF. CDR3 sequence (DNA): TGTGCCAGCTCCGATTGGGGGAGGCCAGGGGAGCTGTTTTTT.

This clone was recorded once. V gene TRBV5-1 combines with J gene TRBJ2-5, with D tentatively TRBD2 (6 bases). Trimming shortened V by 4 bases and J by 5 bases, and 18 bases separated the two germline ends. The CDR3 is 15 residues long. The germline CDR1 and CDR2 sequences are SGHRS and YFSETQ. CDR3 in DNA: TGCGCCAGCAGCCCCGCCCCGGGGGTGAGTGAGACCCAGTACTTC. Its translation: CASSPAPGVSETQYF.

The chain carries TRBV7-3 and TRBJ2-6; 8 positions agree with TRBD2. Germline trimming cut 5 bases from V and 2 bases from J; bases unmatched to any gene: 2. Germline V CDR1 and CDR2: SGHTA, FQGTGA. This CDR3 is 15 amino acids long. CDR3 region: CASSPGGAGANVLTF. Here the CDR3 DNA reads TGTGCCAGCAGCCCCGGGGGGGCTGGGGCCAACGTCCTGACTTTC. Using reference TRBV7-3 and TRBJ2-6 for the parts outside the CDR3, the full variable domain is GAGVSQTPSNKVTEKGKYVELRCDPISGHTALYWYRQSLGQGPEFLIYFQGTGAADDSGLPNDRFFAVRPEGSVSTLKIQRTERGDSAVYLCASSPGGAGANVLTFGAGSRLTVL.

The chain links TRBV19 to TRBJ2-5; 7 nucleotides align to TRBD2. Unmatched junction bases numbered 10, after V lost 6 bases and J lost 9 bases. The length of the CDR3 is 13 residues. Germline assignment: CDR1 LNHDA and CDR2 SQIVND (reference sequence). This CDR3 is CASRGGTPASQYF. CDR3 in DNA: TGTGCCAGTAGGGGGGGGACCCCCGCGTCCCAGTACTTC.

Within the sample, this clone is medium-sized. V is TRBV6-1 and J is TRBJ2-3, with a possible D match to TRBD2 (7 bases). The germline V and J ends were trimmed by 3 bases and 3 bases, with 13 bases remaining between them. This CDR3 is built from 15 residues. Germline values: CDR1 MNHNS, CDR2 SASEGT. The CDR3 loop is CASSEARGGTDTQYF. DNA of the CDR3: TGTGCCAGCAGTGAGGCGAGGGGGGGGACAGATACGCAGTATTTT.

The chain links TRBV19 to TRBJ2-1, with 8 nucleotides matching TRBD2. This CDR3 has 15 amino acids. The V and J ends lost 7 bases and 3 bases, in that order; junction bases with no gene match: 8. Germline CDR1 is LNHDA and CDR2 is SQIVND (reference sequence). The CDR3 sequence: CASTPSAGGYNEQFF. The CDR3 nucleotides are TGTGCCAGTACCCCGTCGGCGGGAGGCTACAATGAGCAGTTCTTC.